This T cell receptor (beta chain) was sequenced for a study of glioma-infiltrating T cells. Study-level points and caveats: Tissue and blood shared very few CDR3 sequences.

Trimming removed 6 bases at V and 7 bases at J, with 17 bases between. The CDR3 sequence is 14 residues long. TCR alpha and beta CDR3 regions were amplified from RNA using iRepertoire nested multiplex PCR. Via MiXCR, TCRdb re-called the multiplex PCR reads, giving one row per CDR3 protein. This repertoire shows some 150,000 distinct CDR3 sequences, more than 35% found once; its top ten account for around 20%. As to this clonotype: Its antigen is not known.

The V and J genes are TRBV12-3 or TRBV12-4 and TRBJ2-3; no clear D gene. The receptor was derived from a human donor with low-grade glioma or glioblastoma, undergoing nonglioma brain surgery, or in good health (not recorded which). Source material: glioma tissue, nonneoplastic brain tissue, or PBMCs (not recorded which). The CDR3 DNA follows: TGTGCCAGCAGCCCTAGTGGGTTATTAAATACGCAGTATTTT. Its protein product is CASSPSGLLNTQYF.